This TCR beta chain is from a study of T cell changes during pregnancy in multiple sclerosis. The assay was immunoSEQ multiplex PCR, and TCRdb's table has in-frame clones only and misses some. The sample yields fewer than 70,000 clones, about nine tenths seen once. Trimming stripped 0 bases from V and 0 bases from J, with 11 bases between. Germline CDR1 and CDR2: SGDLS and YYNGEE. The CDR3 length is 16 residues. This clone was observed a single time. V is TRBV9 and J is TRBJ2-3; no definite D call. The TCR comes from a female donor in good health, enrolled as a control in a pregnancy study. Sequences were derived from peripheral blood, sampled in the second trimester of pregnancy. The CDR3 sequence: CASSVGSSTSTDTQYF. CDR3 coding DNA: TGTGCCAGCAGCGTAGGTAGTAGTACTAGCACAGATACGCAGTATTTT.